The clone carrying this TCR beta chain was observed once. The sample comes from a study of CD8 T cells in Susac syndrome. Looking at the study overall: Sequenced Susac syndrome patients included five or six with active disease and under ten who were in remission.

Negative isolation was used for CD8+ and CD4+ T cells, and FACS enrichment was applied to TEMRA cells. An input of about 0.5 to 1 ug of RNA was subjected to reverse transcription using random hexamers. TCR beta CDR3 was amplified by immunoSEQ multiplex PCR. This amplification extended across 54 Vbeta and 13 Jbeta segments. From the immunoSEQ multiplex PCR reads, TCRdb called clonotypes with MiXCR, one entry per CDR3 protein. Of some 180,000 distinct CDR3 sequences in the sample, 90% to 95% were seen once. V was clipped by 6 bases and J by 8 bases, with 22 bases between them. Germline V lookup: CDR1 DFQATT, CDR2 SNEGSKA (reference sequence). CDR3 length equals 15 residues.

V is TRBV20-1 and J is TRBJ2-2, with a possible D match to TRBD2 (5 bases). The sequence was obtained from a human donor with Susac syndrome. Sequenced material: CD4+ T cells from PBMCs. The CDR3 is CSARSPAEARGELFF. The CDR3, as DNA: TGCAGTGCAAGATCCCCCGCGGAGGCTAGAGGGGAGCTGTTTTTT.